The clone carrying this TCR beta chain was seen just once. What it binds is not known. The CDR3 is 14 amino acids. From germline, CDR1 is MNHNS and CDR2 SASEGT. V was cut by 8 bases and J by 2 bases, with 14 bases left in between. The data were obtained in a study of shared clonotypes between healthy human individuals. Samples underwent the assay at deep level. Produced via immunoSEQ multiplex PCR; TCRdb's table is partial and in-frame only. The data hold millions of clones, with more than 80% observed a single time. Study observations and caveats: Some clonotypes were shared by all four sorted-subset donors, while others were not shared. The non-shared ones had lower generation probabilities than the shared ones.

The donors were adults (healthy and HIV-negative) with no recent acute infections or vaccinations. Splitting of CD4+ cells produced CD45RA+ naive and CD45RA-negative memory subsets. The clonotype comes from a man aged 18 to 30 in good health. The V gene is TRBV6-1, the J gene TRBJ2-3; no reliable D call. Sequences were obtained from naive CD4+ T cells sorted from blood. Subset denoted: CD45RA+ positively selected. CDR3: CASALTANTDTQYF. CDR3 nucleotide sequence: TGTGCCAGCGCTCTGACGGCGAACACAGATACGCAGTATTTT.